Detailed here is one T cell receptor beta chain. What it binds is not known. A multiplex PCR was run with 60 Vbeta primers and 13 Jbeta primers. Produced via immunoSEQ multiplex PCR; TCRdb's table is partial and in-frame only. The table has 150,000 or so clones, around 82% seen once. The source of the sample is a study of cytomegalovirus exposure and HLA in healthy donors. Turning to the study itself: Among the 398 genotyped donors, approximately 82% were placed in the Caucasian-associated ancestry cluster.

Per germline, CDR1 MDHEN and CDR2 SYDVKM. The V gene end was trimmed by 3 bases and the J gene end by 0 bases; junction bases not matched to a gene: 7. The CDR3 contains 17 residues. Study-wide results and caveats: Within the data, a cluster of highly shared sequence variants was likely a sequencing artifact. The classifier reportedly diagnosed cytomegalovirus status with high specificity and sensitivity. V- and J-gene trimming in TCR beta was tied to a missense DCLRE1C variant by an analysis performed later.

The chain links TRBV28 to TRBJ1-5; TRBD1 aligns across 8 bases. The sequenced sample consisted of PBMCs. This clonotype originated in a male donor in good health and CMV-seronegative. This CDR3 reads CASSLGQVPYSNQPQHF. The CDR3 nucleotides are TGTGCCAGCAGTTTGGGACAGGTCCCGTATAGCAATCAGCCCCAGCATTTT.